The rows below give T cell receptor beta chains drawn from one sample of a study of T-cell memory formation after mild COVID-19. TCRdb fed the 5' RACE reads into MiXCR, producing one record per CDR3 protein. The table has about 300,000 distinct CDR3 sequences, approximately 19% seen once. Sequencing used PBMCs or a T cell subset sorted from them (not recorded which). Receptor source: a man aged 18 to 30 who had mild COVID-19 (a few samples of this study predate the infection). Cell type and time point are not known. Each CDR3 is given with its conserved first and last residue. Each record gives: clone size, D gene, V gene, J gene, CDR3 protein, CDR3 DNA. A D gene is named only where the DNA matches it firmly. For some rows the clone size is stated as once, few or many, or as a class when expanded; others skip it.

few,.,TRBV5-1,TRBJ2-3,CASSLSGTITDTQYF,TGCGCCAGCAGCTTGAGTGGCACGATCACAGATACGCAGTATTTT
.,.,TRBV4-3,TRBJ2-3,CASSQDEGGAGDTQYF,TGCGCCAGCAGCCAAGATGAGGGGGGGGCCGGGGATACGCAGTATTTT
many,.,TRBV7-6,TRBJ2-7,CASSSVRGYHEQYF,TGTGCCAGCAGCTCAGTTCGGGGGTACCACGAGCAGTACTTC
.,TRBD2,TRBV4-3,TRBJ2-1,CASSQVSGEEQFF,TGCGCCAGCAGCCAGGTTAGCGGGGAAGAGCAGTTCTTC
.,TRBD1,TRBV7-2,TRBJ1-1,CASSFKTGQFGVTEAFF,TGTGCCAGCAGCTTTAAAACGGGACAGTTTGGGGTCACTGAAGCTTTCTTT
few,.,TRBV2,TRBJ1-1,CASGRDRTEAFF,TGTGCCAGCGGCAGGGATCGGACTGAAGCTTTCTTT
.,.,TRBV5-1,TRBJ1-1,CASSLGRLSNTEAFF,TGCGCCAGCAGCTTGGGCAGGCTTTCGAACACTGAAGCTTTCTTT
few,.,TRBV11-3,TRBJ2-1,CASSAPGSYNEQFF,TGTGCCAGCAGCGCCCCAGGCTCCTACAATGAGCAGTTCTTC
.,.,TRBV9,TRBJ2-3,CASSVANSRTDTQYF,TGTGCCAGCAGCGTAGCGAATTCTCGCACAGATACGCAGTATTTT
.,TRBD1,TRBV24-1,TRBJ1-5,CATSDSTGTGNQPQHF,TGTGCCACCAGTGATAGTACCGGGACAGGCAATCAGCCCCAGCATTTT
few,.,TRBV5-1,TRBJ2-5,CASSRFEVQETQYF,TGCGCCAGCAGCCGTTTTGAAGTCCAAGAGACCCAGTACTTC
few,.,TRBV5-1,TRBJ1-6,CASSTLWTENSPLHF,TGCGCCAGCAGCACCCTTTGGACAGAAAATTCACCCCTCCACTTT
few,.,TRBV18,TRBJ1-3,CASSPSRAGASSGNTIYF,TGTGCCAGCTCACCTTCCAGGGCAGGCGCATCCTCTGGAAACACCATATATTTT